This TCR beta chain was sequenced in a study of blood T cell repertoires in COVID-19. A few counts support this clone. The CDR3 runs 16 residues. V shed 0 bases and J 2 bases; nucleotides not matched to a gene: 4. Germline assignment: CDR1 LGHNA and CDR2 YSLEER. The table came from immunoSEQ multiplex PCR; TCRdb's copy has only in-frame clones and leaves some out. The table lists about 100,000 clones, 90% to 95% of them singletons. Sequenced input: peripheral blood. This sequence originates from a human donor in a cohort sampled during active COVID-19. The chain recombines TRBV4-3 with TRBJ2-1; 7 positions match TRBD2. The CDR3 bases are TGCGCCAGCAGCCAAGAACCCAGCGGGGCCTACAATGAGCAGTTCTTC. Protein: CASSQEPSGAYNEQFF.